This T cell receptor beta chain was recorded in a study of cytotoxic CD8 clonotypes in ibrutinib-treated CLL. Study-level findings and limits: Clonality went higher at ibrutinib response and then dropped back toward baseline at progression. Once treatment began, public clonotypes, which were uncommon, contracted or stayed stable.

About this clone itself: Its target is not known.

This table comes from immunoSEQ multiplex PCR, and its TCRdb copy is limited to in-frame clones, with some not included. The sample carries hundreds of thousands of clones, about three quarters recorded once. This TCR derives from a human donor with chronic lymphocytic leukemia. Sequenced here: PBMCs, sampled after 24 months of ibrutinib treatment.

The DNA of the CDR3 is TGCGCCAGCAGCCAAGATCTTACGAAAAGAGGGGAAGGCAATCAGCCCCAGCATTTT. Translated, it gives CASSQDLTKRGEGNQPQHF. The rearrangement links TRBV4-1 to TRBJ1-5, with a weak D call TRBD1 (5 bases). CDR3 size: 19 residues. Germline CDR1 reads MGHRA; CDR2 reads YSYEKL. Between the trimmed V and J ends, which lost 0 bases and 2 bases, there was a span of 20 bases.